This T cell receptor (beta chain) was documented in a study of vaccination effects on CD4 cells after COVID-19. Sequencing followed a ViraFEST assay step that expanded antigen-specific CD4+ T cells with viral peptide pools. Cells that had been cultured for 10 days were the source of isolated CD4+ T cells. Nucleocapsid antibody tests were negative, and the vaccine recipients had no prior SARS-CoV-2 infection. Wells of 1.5 million to 2 million PBMC each were grown with 10 IU/ml IL-2 and roughly 10 ug/ml peptides. IL-2 medium was substituted for half the medium on days 3 and 7. Here immunoSEQ multiplex PCR was the method, and the copy in TCRdb shows in-frame clones only, minus some. Of tens of thousands of clones listed, approximately 79% were seen once; the top ten hold approximately 6%. Worth noting for this clone: Its antigen is as yet unknown.

Sequencing used CD4+ T cells from PBMCs cultured with HCoV-OC43 spike peptides, obtained before COVID-19 vaccination. Subset: HCoV-OC43 spike overlapping peptide pool stimulation. This TCR was sampled from a human donor who received a COVID-19 vaccine.

The CDR3 here is CASSQGVTNTEAFF. The CDR3 DNA follows: TGTGCCAGCAGCCAAGGTGTTACGAACACTGAAGCTTTCTTT. The V gene is TRBV3-1 (or the pseudogene TRBV3-2), the J gene TRBJ1-1, with no clear D. V lost 1 base and J lost 1, with 7 bases in between. This CDR3 is built from 14 residues. Germline lookup yields CDR1 LGHDT and CDR2 YNNKEL (reference sequence).